This T cell receptor beta chain derives from a study of T-cell reconstitution after alpha-beta-depleted transplantation in children. V gave up 1 base and J gave up 1 base, with 10 bases separating them. The CDR3 is 15 residues long. In germline, CDR1 is KGHSH, CDR2 LQKENI. A note on this clonotype: The antigen remains unidentified.

A TCRbeta library incorporating unique molecular identifiers was prepared. A single record per CDR3 protein comes from TCRdb applying MiXCR to the PCR reads. The data contain 250,000 to 400,000 distinct CDR3 sequences, over 20% of them singletons. Study-wide results and caveats: Most T-cell counts and diversity one year after the transplant came from T cells that were newly produced. Some patients' high day-60 TCRbeta diversity was attributed to recipient cells surviving conditioning. By about two months after transplant, alpha-beta T cells reportedly arose from several hundred graft clones that had expanded.

This sequence was found in a male patient between 5 and 17 years old who had a stem cell transplant for acute lymphoblastic leukemia, so the T cells may come from the graft donor. This rearrangement joins TRBV18 to TRBJ2-5, with D perhaps assigned TRBD1 or TRBD2 (5 bases each). This specimen was PBMCs, mostly from graft donor cells, taken 180 days after TCRalphabeta/CD19-depleted stem cell transplant. The CDR3 DNA reads as TGTGCCAGCTCACCACTGGGACGAGTCCAAGAGACCCAGTACTTC. Translated: CASSPLGRVQETQYF. Filled out from reference TRBV18 and TRBJ2-5, the complete variable domain reads NAGVMQNPRHLVRRRGQEARLRCSPMKGHSHVYWYRQLPEEGLKFMVYLQKENIIDESGMPKERFSAEFPKEGPSILRIQQVVRGDSAAYFCASSPLGRVQETQYFGPGTRLLVL.